One sample yielded the 30 T cell receptor beta chains listed below, sequenced in a study of blood T cells in healthy people across ages. The second PCR ran about 6 to 11 cycles with a sample-barcoded 5' primer and J-beta primers. MiXCR, applied by TCRdb to the 5' RACE reads, yields one record per CDR3 protein. The sample yields some 700,000 distinct CDR3 sequences, roughly 20% seen once. The sequencing sample was made of blood. The receptors stem from a man between 65 and 85 years old in good health.

This clonotype was observed at least ten times. The chain employs TRBV6-2 or TRBV6-3 and TRBJ1-2; no definite D call. CDR3 length: 13 amino acids. The V end lost 2 bases, the J end lost 8 bases, and 12 bases lay between the germline ends. Germline values: CDR1 MNHEY, CDR2 SVGEGT. The CDR3 nucleotides are TGTGCCAGCAGTTACGTCGGATTTGAGGGCTACACCTTC. It is translated as CASSYVGFEGYTF.

The V call is TRBV11-1, the J call TRBJ2-5, with D possibly TRBD2 on 6 matching bases. CDR3 size: 15 residues. V was shortened by 1 base and J by 4 bases, with 13 bases between the two germline ends. The germline CDR1 and CDR2 sequences are SGHAT and FQDESV (reference sequence). This CDR3 is CASSLVSGSGETQYF. The DNA for the CDR3 is TGTGCCAGCAGCTTAGTTTCCGGGAGTGGAGAGACCCAGTACTTC.

V usage is TRBV12-3 or TRBV12-4 and J usage is TRBJ2-1; D is tentatively TRBD1 or TRBD2 (6 bases each). CDR3 length: 10 amino acids. CDR3 loop: CAIGGNEQFF. CDR3 nucleotides: TGTGCGATAGGGGGGAATGAGCAGTTCTTC.

V gene TRBV5-1 combines with J gene TRBJ1-1, with D perhaps TRBD1 (5 bases). CDR1 and CDR2 (germline): SGHRS, YFSETQ. The CDR3 has 15 residues. Trimming left V 0 bases short and J 5 bases short, with 14 bases between. This CDR3 is CASSLDEGRRTEAFF. CDR3 nucleotides: TGCGCCAGCAGCTTGGATGAGGGGCGGAGGACTGAAGCTTTCTTT.

There are a few counts of this clonotype. The gene calls are TRBV29-1 and TRBJ2-7, with D possibly called TRBD1 or TRBD2 (5 bases each). Trimming pared 8 bases from V and 7 bases from J, leaving 21 bases between. CDR1 and CDR2 (germline): SQVTM, ANQGSEA. This CDR3 is 13 amino acids long. The CDR3 DNA sequence: TGCAGCTACACCCCGGGACGGACTGGGGAGCAGTACTTC. It is translated as CSYTPGRTGEQYF.

This sequence joins TRBV27 and TRBJ1-1, with 8 nucleotides matching TRBD1. Per germline, CDR1 MNHEY and CDR2 SMNVEV (reference sequence). Trimming cost V 7 bases and J 1 base; bases outside gene matches: 5. The CDR3 loop spans 14 amino acids. The CDR3 region has the DNA TGTGCCAGCAACACGGACAGGGCGAACACTGAAGCTTTCTTT. This codes for CASNTDRANTEAFF.

In regard to this clonotype: This CDR3 is missing its conserved last phenylalanine or tryptophan, likely due to a read error. No DNA is shown, since the ends of the CDR3 on it are uncertain; the CDR3 is the one TCRdb lists. The rearrangement joins TRBV21-1 to TRBJ2-5; TRBD2, the table's D call, lacks a check against the DNA. TRBV21-1 corresponds to a pseudogene. The CDR3 is 14 residues long, counting both termini. The CDR3 sequence is CASSVLGPSNEQFL.

The gene calls are TRBV14 and TRBJ1-1; D not certain. The CDR3 spans 15 residues. The germline gives CDR1 SGHDN, CDR2 FVKESK. Trimming pared 1 base from V and 4 bases from J, leaving 13 bases between. The CDR3 spells CASSQVGSLVTEAFF. Here the CDR3 DNA reads TGTGCCAGCAGCCAAGTGGGCAGTCTGGTCACTGAAGCTTTCTTT.

The chain carries TRBV11-2 and TRBJ1-1; the match to TRBD1 covers 7 bases. Trimming cost V 5 bases and J 4 bases; bases outside gene matches: 7. The CDR3 sequence is 14 residues long. CDR1 and CDR2 (germline): SGHAT, FQNNGV. CDR3 loop: CASSPDRAGTEAFF. In DNA, the CDR3 is TGTGCCAGCAGCCCCGACAGGGCCGGCACTGAAGCTTTCTTT. The complete variable domain, with remaining parts taken from reference TRBV11-2 and TRBJ1-1, reads EAGVAQSPRYKIIEKRQSVAFWCNPISGHATLYWYQQILGQGPKLLIQFQNNGVVDDSQLPKDRFSAERLKGVDSTLKIQPAKLEDSAVYLCASSPDRAGTEAFFGQGTRLTVV.

The chain combines TRBV29-1 with TRBJ1-1, with D maybe TRBD1 (5 bases). Trimming left V 5 bases short and J 1 base short, with 11 bases between. This CDR3 region has 13 residues. Germline CDR1 SQVTM, CDR2 ANQGSEA. This chain's CDR3 is CSVRRAQNTEAFF. The CDR3 DNA sequence: TGCAGCGTTCGCAGGGCCCAGAACACTGAAGCTTTCTTT.

This clonotype showed up many times. The chain joins TRBV10-3 to TRBJ1-2; D call uncertain. The CDR3 loop spans 13 amino acids. V was shortened by 0 bases and J by 3 bases, with 5 bases between the two germline ends. Germline values: CDR1 ENHRY, CDR2 SYGVKD. CDR3 bases: TGTGCCATCAGTGAGTCAACAGACTATGGCTACACCTTC. It encodes CAISESTDYGYTF.

V and J are TRBV11-2 and TRBJ2-7, with D maybe TRBD2 (5 bases). With 3 bases removed from V and 3 bases from J, the gap between germline ends came to 15 bases. This CDR3 region has 15 residues. Germline loops: CDR1 SGHAT, CDR2 FQNNGV. The CDR3 is CASSLIKGGGYEQYF. The CDR3 nucleotides read TGTGCCAGCAGCTTGATAAAAGGTGGAGGCTACGAGCAGTACTTC.

This clonotype was recorded at least ten times. The gene calls are TRBV18 and TRBJ2-4, with 8 bases lining up with TRBD1. Per the germline V gene, CDR1 is KGHSH and CDR2 is LQKENI. The length of the CDR3 is 14 residues. Germline trimming cut 4 bases from V and 9 bases from J; bases unmatched to any gene: 8. CDR3 in DNA: TGTGCCAGCTCACTAAGCGGACAGGGAAGCATTCAGTACTTC. Translation: CASSLSGQGSIQYF.

This clonotype was observed a few times. The rearrangement joins TRBV9 to TRBJ1-3; D gene ambiguous. This CDR3 contains 16 residues. Germline loops: CDR1 SGDLS, CDR2 YYNGEE. The V end was cut by 0 bases, the J end by 0 bases, with 10 bases between. The DNA of the CDR3 is TGTGCCAGCAGCGTAGAAGGCAGATTCTCTGGAAACACCATATATTTT. Translation: CASSVEGRFSGNTIYF.

This clonotype was counted only a few times. This chain uses TRBV6-5 with TRBJ2-1; 12 nucleotides match TRBD2. V lost 6 bases and J lost 2; bases outside the gene matches: 2. Germline lookup yields CDR1 MNHEY and CDR2 SVGAGI. The CDR3 is 15 residues long. The CDR3 here is CASRLAGGPYNEQFF. CDR3 DNA sequence: TGTGCCAGCAGACTAGCGGGAGGCCCCTACAATGAGCAGTTCTTC.

This clonotype was picked up a small number of times. The chain carries TRBV12-3 or TRBV12-4 and TRBJ1-1; 8 bases map to TRBD1. Trimming at V came to 5 bases and at J to 5 bases, leaving 4 bases not matched to a gene. The CDR3 spans 13 residues. CDR3 sequence reads: CASSLTGETEAFF. The CDR3 nucleotides are TGTGCCAGCAGTCTGACAGGGGAAACTGAAGCTTTCTTT.

The chain is built from TRBV20-1 and TRBJ2-7; D ambiguous. Germline CDR1 is DFQATT and CDR2 is SNEGSKA (reference sequence). Trimming took 1 base from V and 7 from J, leaving 8 bases between them. CDR3 length: 11 amino acids. Here the CDR3 reads CSARVFGEQYF. The CDR3 DNA follows: TGCAGTGCTAGAGTGTTTGGGGAGCAGTACTTC.

This clonotype was detected many times. The rearrangement links TRBV5-1 to TRBJ1-1; perhaps TRBD1 as D (5 bases). Germline V gene data show CDR1 as SGHRS and CDR2 as YFSETQ. The CDR3 runs 15 residues. Trimming stripped 4 bases from V and 1 base from J, with 14 bases between. CDR3 loop: CASSPRTGRNTEAFF. The CDR3 coding sequence is TGCGCCAGCAGCCCCAGGACGGGACGGAACACTGAAGCTTTCTTT.

This clonotype has a handful of counts. The rearrangement uses TRBV12-3 or TRBV12-4 and TRBJ2-5; 12 bases line up with TRBD2. Unmatched junction bases numbered 9, after V lost 5 bases and J lost 5 bases. This CDR3 has 16 amino acids. CDR3 coding DNA: TGTGCCAGCAGTCACCTAGCGGGGGGGCTGATTGAGACCCAGTACTTC. Protein: CASSHLAGGLIETQYF.

The table lists this clonotype with a few counts. The V gene is TRBV7-9, the J gene TRBJ1-4; 9 bases map to TRBD1. The CDR3 contains 14 residues. Trimming at V came to 5 bases and at J to 8 bases, leaving 6 bases not matched to a gene. Per the germline V gene, CDR1 is SEHNR and CDR2 is FQNEAQ (reference sequence). The CDR3 DNA follows: TGTGCCAGCAGCAGCCGGGACAGGGTGGAAAAACTGTTTTTT. Amino acids: CASSSRDRVEKLFF.

This clonotype was detected many times. The J gene is TRBJ2-7, the V gene TRBV28; D not resolved. The ends were cut back, 1 base at V and 0 bases at J, with 7 bases in the middle. Germline V gene data show CDR1 as MDHEN and CDR2 as SYDVKM. The CDR3 runs to 14 residues. CDR3 residues: CASSLSGPSYEQYF. The CDR3 DNA follows: TGTGCCAGCAGTTTATCCGGGCCCTCCTACGAGCAGTACTTC.

In its sample, this clonotype was seen a few times. The rearrangement uses TRBV6-2 or TRBV6-3 and TRBJ1-1; 7 bases agree with TRBD1. The V gene end was trimmed by 7 bases and the J gene end by 11 bases; junction bases not matched to a gene: 16. Germline V lookup: CDR1 MNHEY, CDR2 SVGEGT. CDR3 length equals 14 residues. CDR3 in amino acids: CASIEEGRGGQAFF. For the CDR3, the DNA is TGTGCCAGCATCGAAGAAGGACGAGGGGGCCAGGCTTTCTTT.

The table lists this clonotype with a few counts. Written as DNA, the CDR3 is TGTGCCAGCAGCCTACAGGGTTGGGGCAAAAACATTCAGTACTTC. Its protein is CASSLQGWGKNIQYF. This sequence joins TRBV7-9 and TRBJ2-4; perhaps TRBD1 as D (6 bases). This CDR3 is 15 amino acids long. V lost 5 bases and J 3 bases, leaving 14 bases between the germline ends. Germline CDR1 and CDR2: SEHNR and FQNEAQ (reference sequence).

The V and J genes are TRBV20-1 and TRBJ2-5; the match to TRBD2 covers 9 bases. The CDR3 loop spans 14 amino acids. CDR1 is DFQATT and CDR2 is SNEGSKA in the germline V gene (reference sequence). V lost 7 bases to trimming and J lost 3 bases; unmatched junction nucleotides: 9. The CDR3 is CSGQAGGPKETQYF. As DNA, the CDR3 is TGCAGTGGGCAAGCGGGGGGTCCCAAAGAGACCCAGTACTTC.

The chain couples TRBV5-1 to TRBJ2-7; 13 nucleotides align to TRBD2. Matching the DNA end better, TRBJ2-1 makes the J call doubtful. The CDR3 loop spans 16 amino acids. Germline CDR1 is SGHRS and CDR2 is YFSETQ. DNA of the CDR3: TGCGCCAGCAGCTTTACGTCGGGACTAGCGGGATATGAGCAGTTCTTC. Translated, it gives CASSFTSGLAGYEQFF.

About this clonotype: Given the absence of the conserved phenylalanine or tryptophan at the CDR3 end, a read error is likely. V gene TRBV18 combines with J gene TRBJ1-2; D is unclear. Trimming removed 3 bases from V and 2 bases from J, with 7 bases in between. The germline V gene has CDR1 KGHSH and CDR2 LQKENI. The CDR3 is 13 amino acids. CDR3 DNA: TGTGCCAGCTCACCCCCTCCAAACTATGGCTACACCCTC. Amino acid sequence: CASSPPPNYGYTL.

This clonotype was detected ten times or more. The chain carries TRBV12-3 or TRBV12-4 and TRBJ1-5; 12 nucleotides agree with TRBD1. Trimming cost V 6 bases and J 2 bases; bases outside gene matches: 5. The CDR3 runs 16 residues. This chain's CDR3 is CASSHGTGGGNQPQHF. The CDR3 DNA is TGTGCCAGCAGCCACGGGACAGGGGGCGGCAATCAGCCCCAGCATTTT.

This rearrangement joins TRBV5-1 to TRBJ1-2, with TRBD1 matching 7 bases. There are 16 residues in the CDR3. CDR1 SGHRS and CDR2 YFSETQ come from the germline V gene. The V segment lost 0 bases and the J segment 5 bases; nucleotides outside the gene matches: 10. As DNA, the CDR3 is TGCGCCAGCAGCTTGGCGGGACAGATGGTGCTGTATGGCTACACCTTC. Its protein is CASSLAGQMVLYGYTF.

V is TRBV5-5 and J is TRBJ1-5, with D unresolved. V was cut by 2 bases and J by 4 bases, with 10 bases left in between. The germline V gene encodes CDR1 SGHKS and CDR2 YYEKEE (reference sequence). CDR3 length equals 14 residues. The CDR3: CASSFGRLNQPQHF. CDR3 coding DNA: TGTGCCAGCAGCTTCGGCAGGCTTAATCAGCCCCAGCATTTT.

This clonotype turned up a few times. The gene calls are TRBV27 and TRBJ1-1; D is possibly TRBD1 (6 bases). The germline gives CDR1 MNHEY, CDR2 SMNVEV (reference sequence). The CDR3 loop spans 15 amino acids. With 0 bases removed from V and 1 base from J, the gap between germline ends came to 9 bases. CDR3 residues: CASSLSGGPNTEAFF. In DNA, the CDR3 is TGTGCCAGCAGTTTATCCGGGGGCCCGAACACTGAAGCTTTCTTT.